The entry that follows covers one TCR beta chain sequence. This specimen belongs to a study of patients and donors after allogeneic stem cell transplantation. Per the germline V gene, CDR1 is KGHSH and CDR2 is LQKENI. V was clipped by 3 bases and J by 6 bases; unmatched bases: 5. This CDR3 comprises 15 residues. Each CDR3 protein is one row after TCRdb ran MiXCR on the RT-PCR reads. The table includes more than 850,000 distinct CDR3 sequences, over 15% detected once. This clonotype originated in a human donor who was either an allogeneic HSCT recipient or a stem cell or donor lymphocyte infusion donor (not recorded which). It is not recorded whose cells these are; they may come from a transplant donor. Sequencing was carried out using blood, either unsorted or a sorted T cell fraction (not recorded which). This sequence joins TRBV18 and TRBJ2-3, with 11 bases fitting TRBD2. In DNA form, the CDR3 reads TGTGCCAGCTCACCTCCACTAGCGGGAGAGGATACGCAGTATTTT. Its translation is CASSPPLAGEDTQYF. Drawing the rest from reference TRBV18 and TRBJ2-3, the complete variable domain is NAGVMQNPRHLVRRRGQEARLRCSPMKGHSHVYWYRQLPEEGLKFMVYLQKENIIDESGMPKERFSAEFPKEGPSILRIQQVVRGDSAAYFCASSPPLAGEDTQYFGPGTRLTVL.